This T cell receptor (beta chain) was retrieved from a study of blood T cell repertoires in COVID-19 (dated by TCRdb to the early 2020s). About the investigation overall: Samples covering the acute and convalescent phases of COVID-19 were provided by collaborators in the United States, Italy and Spain. The material from the prospective study consisted of cDNA or gDNA derived from T cells, B-cell-depleted T cells, or PBMCs. Deeply sampled blood TCRbeta repertoires from subjects exposed to, actively infected with, or recovered from COVID-19 were included in the dataset. A de-identified subject ID, COVID-19 status, age in years and sex were almost always included in the sample metadata. Where available, HLA class I and class II types were taken from metadata supplied by the sample provider and were not determined by assay-based typing. The repertoires were released in a freely available public database intended as a resource for research on the immune response to SARS-CoV-2. The samples were drawn from the first 160 participants of the ongoing ImmuneRACE study and from 950 to 1,500 subjects provided by 6 global collaborators. General findings and caveats noted by the study authors: The amount of clinical and demographic metadata varied by source and participant and was provided uncurated.

Concerning this clone itself: Its specific antigen is unknown. One base away there is no much larger clone; base qualities are not given.

Participants in the prospective study were enrolled through a virtual design, were aged 18 to 89 years, and lived in 24 United States geographic areas. Cohort assignment in the prospective study relied on participant-reported clinical history from a screening survey and a study questionnaire. Exposed participants were defined as having been in contact with someone with a PCR-confirmed or clinician-diagnosed COVID-19 case within 2 weeks of study entry. In the prospective study, mobile phlebotomists collected whole blood, serum and a nasopharyngeal or oropharyngeal swab from each participant. Prospective study participants could optionally give additional blood draws and questionnaires over a roughly two-month period. Prospective study blood samples were shipped either frozen or at room temperature before DNA extraction. TCRbeta CDR3 regions were amplified from genomic DNA using the immunoSEQ Assay, a bias-controlled multiplex PCR. As for the original processing: The number of nucleated cells in each sample was estimated from the amplification of reference gene primers within the assay. To quantify the absolute abundance of each unique TCRbeta CDR3 rearrangement, sequence reads were collapsed and filtered. Productive Simpson clonality was computed per sample as the square root of Simpson's diversity index over productive rearrangements. What TCRdb holds here is the immuneACCESS table cut down to in-frame rearrangements. Part of the clones is not present; checked against another copy, under half of the missing clones reflect an unresolved V gene, and the others are unexplained. From that table come the V and J calls and clone size; the DNA was used to work out D and trimming. For this sample there are 200,000 to 250,000 clones; less than 90% appear just once. Clones ranked in the top ten supply roughly 4.5% of the sample.

Trimmed from V: 2 bases; trimmed from J: 5 bases; junction bases lacking a gene match: 3. Measured from the cysteine to the phenylalanine, the CDR3 is 13 residues long. This entry keeps only the CDR3 DNA: 39 bases, framed from base 1. Taken from the germline V gene, the CDR1 and CDR2 loops are MDHEN and SYDVKM. The V gene is TRBV28 and the J gene is TRBJ2-7; 7 central nucleotides agree with TRBD2. Sequenced sample: PBMCs or T cells enriched from blood (not recorded which). The TCR was taken from a woman in her twenties or thirties who had been exposed to COVID-19. The bases read TGTGCCAGCAGTTTAGGGGGGGTCGACGAGCAGTACTTC. Translated, it gives CASSLGGVDEQYF.